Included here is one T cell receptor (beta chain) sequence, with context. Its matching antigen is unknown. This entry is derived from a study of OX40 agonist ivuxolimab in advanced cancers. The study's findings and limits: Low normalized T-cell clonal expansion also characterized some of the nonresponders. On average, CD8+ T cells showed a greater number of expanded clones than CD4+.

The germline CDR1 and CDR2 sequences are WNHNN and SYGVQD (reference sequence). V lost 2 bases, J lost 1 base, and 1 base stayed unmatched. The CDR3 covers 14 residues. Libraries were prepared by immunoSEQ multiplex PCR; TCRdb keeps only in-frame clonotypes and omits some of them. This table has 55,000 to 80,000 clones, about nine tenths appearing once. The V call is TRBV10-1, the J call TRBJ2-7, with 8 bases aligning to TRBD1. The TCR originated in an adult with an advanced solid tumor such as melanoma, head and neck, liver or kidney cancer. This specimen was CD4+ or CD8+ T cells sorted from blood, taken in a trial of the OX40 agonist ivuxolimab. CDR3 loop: CASSETGGSYEQYF. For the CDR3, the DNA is TGCGCCAGCAGTGAGACAGGGGGATCCTACGAGCAGTACTTC.